This TCR beta chain was identified in a study of CD4+ T cells in melanoma. General study results and limits: In melanoma, neoantigen-specific CD4+ T cells reportedly differed in differentiation state. CD8+ T cell, macrophage and B cell function reportedly correlated with neoantigen-specific CD4+ T cells.

Worth noting for this clone: The antigen remains unidentified.

Clones were read by immunoSEQ multiplex PCR, and TCRdb kept only the in-frame ones, dropping some. Here the sample spans about 50,000 clones, roughly 89% being singletons. The CDR3 covers 11 residues. V shed 3 bases and J shed 8 bases, with 8 bases lying between them. Germline V gene data show CDR1 as SGHNT and CDR2 as YYREEE (reference sequence). The sequenced sample consisted of peripheral blood. The clonotype originates from a human donor with melanoma. The rearrangement joins TRBV5-4 to TRBJ1-2; D unclear. The CDR3 DNA is TGTGCCAGCAGCTCCTATGAGGGCTACACCTTC. As protein: CASSSYEGYTF.